This TCR beta chain originates from a study of blood T cell repertoires in COVID-19. Across the whole study: Sites across the United States, Italy and Spain contributed samples from acute and convalescent COVID-19. T cells, B-cell-depleted T cells, or PBMCs provided the cDNA or gDNA that served as material.

The CDR3 totals 15 residues. As handled by the study authors: Reference gene primer amplification yielded estimated nucleated cell counts. The method was immunoSEQ multiplex PCR; TCRdb's version includes in-frame clones alone and lacks a portion of them. V and J calls and clone size follow that table, whereas D and trimming were derived from the DNA. The sample shows 300,000 to 450,000 clones, 85% of them seen only once. What was sequenced was peripheral blood. This TCR came from a woman aged 18-35 years with acute or convalescent COVID-19. V is TRBV21-1 and J is TRBJ2-2; TRBD1 is taken as the D call from the table, unchecked against the DNA. TRBV21-1 is flagged as a pseudogene. CDR3 region: CASSQRNRDTGELFF. As DNA, the CDR3 is TGTGCCAGCAGCCAAAGGAACAGGGACACCGGGGAGCTGTTTTTT.